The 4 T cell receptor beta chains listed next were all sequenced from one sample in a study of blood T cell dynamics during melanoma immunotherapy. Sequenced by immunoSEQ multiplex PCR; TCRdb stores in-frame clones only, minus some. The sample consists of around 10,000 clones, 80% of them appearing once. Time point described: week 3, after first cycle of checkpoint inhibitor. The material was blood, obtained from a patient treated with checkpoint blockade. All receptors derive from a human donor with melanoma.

The CDR3 region is CASSVAIGNSGNTIYF. The DNA of the CDR3 is TGTGCCAGCAGCGTAGCAATAGGGAACTCTGGAAACACCATATATTTT. This chain joins TRBV9 and TRBJ1-3; D is unresolved. The CDR3 contains 16 residues. Germline V gene data show CDR1 as SGDLS and CDR2 as YYNGEE. V lost 0 bases, J lost 0 bases, and 10 bases lay in between. The full variable domain, rest sourced from reference TRBV9 and TRBJ1-3, is DSGVTQTPKHLITATGQRVTLRCSPRSGDLSVYWYQQSLDQGLQFLIQYYNGEERAKGNILERFSAQQFPDLHSELNLSSLELGDSALYFCASSVAIGNSGNTIYFGEGSWLTVV.

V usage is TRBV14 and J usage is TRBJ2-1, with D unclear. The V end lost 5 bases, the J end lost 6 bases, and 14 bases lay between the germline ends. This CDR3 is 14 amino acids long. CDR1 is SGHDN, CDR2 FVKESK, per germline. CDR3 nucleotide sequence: TGTGCCAGCAGCGAAGCGCCGGGCCTCAATGAGCAGTTCTTC. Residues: CASSEAPGLNEQFF. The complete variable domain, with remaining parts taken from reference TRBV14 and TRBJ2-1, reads EAGVTQFPSHSVIEKGQTVTLRCDPISGHDNLYWYRRVMGKEIKFLLHFVKESKQDESGMPNNRFLAERTGGTYSTLKVQPAELEDSGVYFCASSEAPGLNEQFFGPGTRLTVL.

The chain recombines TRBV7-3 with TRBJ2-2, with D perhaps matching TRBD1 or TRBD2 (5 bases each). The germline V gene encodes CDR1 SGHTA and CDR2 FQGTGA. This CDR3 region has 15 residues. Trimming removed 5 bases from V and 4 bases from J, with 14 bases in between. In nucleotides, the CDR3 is TGTGCCAGCAGCCGGGACGCCCGGGTCACCGGGGAGCTGTTTTTT. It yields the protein CASSRDARVTGELFF.

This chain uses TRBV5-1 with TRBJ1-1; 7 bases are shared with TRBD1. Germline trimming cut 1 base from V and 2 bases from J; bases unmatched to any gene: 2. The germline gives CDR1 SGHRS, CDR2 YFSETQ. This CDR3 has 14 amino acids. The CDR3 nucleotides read TGCGCCAGCAGCTTGAGACAGGGAAACACTGAAGCTTTCTTT. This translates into CASSLRQGNTEAFF.